What follows describes a single TCR beta chain. Primers targeting TRAV and TRBV primed first-strand cDNA, covering alpha and beta chains. For amplifying TCRs, the PCR ran for about 20 cycles with Phusion, which was used together with a constant-region primer and the adapter on the V primers. TCRdb reprocessed the reads via MiXCR and lists one record per CDR3 protein. This table holds tens of thousands of distinct CDR3 sequences, 18% found once. The sample comes from a study of low-dose radiotherapy and immunotherapy resistance in tumors. Study context: It was 1 Gy per fraction every two weeks that Cohort 2 received, adding up to 13 Gy over 26 weeks. Patients were treated with intravenous nivolumab at 240 mg every two weeks and were also dosed with ipilimumab at 1 mg/kg every six weeks.

The time point here: before trial treatment. Donors were administered nivolumab, ipilimumab, aspirin and low-dose cyclophosphamide, together with low-dose radiotherapy. Eligible patients bore advanced solid tumors devoid of tumor-infiltrating lymphocytes. The germline V gene has CDR1 DFQATT and CDR2 SNEGSKA (reference sequence). Unmatched junction bases numbered 9, after V lost 5 bases and J lost 6 bases. The CDR3 extends over 13 amino acids. This sequence joins TRBV20-1 and TRBJ2-7, with TRBD2 matching 8 bases. This sequence was found in a male donor with prostate cancer. Sequencing was performed on PBMCs, taken before treatment. CDR3 protein: CSAPSGGTLEQYF. DNA for the CDR3: TGCAGTGCTCCAAGCGGGGGTACACTCGAGCAGTACTTC.